The 15 T cell receptor beta chains below all came from one sample that was sequenced in a study of type 1 and type 2 diabetes patients. Genomic DNA was the PCR template. The TCR beta CDR3 region was amplified using 30 forward and 13 reverse primers. TCRdb fed the multiplex PCR reads into MiXCR, producing one record per CDR3 protein. The profile shows about 270,000 distinct CDR3 sequences, roughly 44% of them singletons. Sequencing input: peripheral blood mononuclear cells (PBMCs). The source of these receptors is a young man with type 2 diabetes.

With regard to this clonotype: The junction does not match germline at one end; this may be a read error. The chain uses TRBV4-2 and TRBJ1-1; D is undetermined. This CDR3 region has 12 residues. Germline-derived CDR1 and CDR2 are LGHNA and YNFKEQ. CDR3 amino acids: CASSQVGGESHF. CDR3 bases: TGTGCCAGCAGCCAAGTAGGTGGTGAATCCCACTTT.

The chain recombines TRBV5-5 with TRBJ1-1, with 7 bases that match TRBD1. There are 12 residues in the CDR3. Germline-derived CDR1 and CDR2 are SGHKS and YYEKEE (reference sequence). The ends lost 5 bases at V and 7 bases at J; junction bases unmatched: 5. In DNA, the CDR3 is TGTGCCAGCAGTTCGACAGGGCTTGAAGCTTTCTTT. It encodes CASSSTGLEAFF.

The genes are TRBV7-6 and TRBJ2-1; 7 bases are shared with TRBD1. J was trimmed by 6 bases and V by 5 bases; bases with no gene match: 10. CDR1 and CDR2 from the germline V gene are SGHVS and FNYEAQ. This CDR3 spans 15 amino acids. CDR3 sequence: CASSPEGADVNEQFF. CDR3 bases: TGTGCCAGCAGCCCAGAGGGGGCAGATGTCAATGAGCAGTTCTTC.

V and J are TRBV6-5 and TRBJ2-3; D is unclear. The CDR3 spans 13 residues. Trimming cost V 5 bases and J 5 bases, with 11 bases left between them. Germline CDR1 is MNHEY and CDR2 is SVGAGI. This CDR3 is CASSVTSGDTQYF. Written as DNA, the CDR3 is TGTGCCAGCAGTGTTACTTCGGGAGATACGCAGTATTTT.

The J gene is TRBJ2-7, the V gene TRBV5-1, with 7 nucleotides matching TRBD2. The CDR3 sequence is 14 residues long. Losses at the gene ends were 5 bases for V and 4 bases for J; bases not matched to a gene: 9. Germline V CDR1 and CDR2: SGHRS, YFSETQ. The CDR3 DNA follows: TGCGCCAGCAGGGCCGACCGGGACTATTACGAGCAGTACTTC. This gives the protein CASRADRDYYEQYF.

The genes are TRBV15 and TRBJ2-7, with TRBD2 matching 14 bases. V trimming: 3 bases; J trimming: 2 bases; junction bases outside the gene matches: 0. The CDR3 covers 15 residues. The germline V gene has CDR1 LNHNV and CDR2 YYDKDF (reference sequence). CDR3: CATSRGLAGAYEQYF. The DNA of the CDR3 is TGTGCCACCAGCAGGGGACTAGCGGGAGCCTACGAGCAGTACTTC.

V usage is TRBV24-1 and J usage is TRBJ2-3; 10 positions match TRBD2. This CDR3 region has 19 residues. V gave up 0 bases and J gave up 4 bases; unmatched junction bases: 12. Germline V gives CDR1 KGHDR, CDR2 SFDVKD. The CDR3 bases are TGTGCCACCAGTGATTTGGTAGCGGGAGGTCCCTGGCGACCAGATACGCAGTATTTT. It codes for CATSDLVAGGPWRPDTQYF.

This clonotype was seen a single time. The rearrangement uses TRBV20-1 and TRBJ2-3; maybe TRBD1 (5 bases). The V gene's germline CDR1 is DFQATT and CDR2 SNEGSKA (reference sequence). The CDR3 spans 14 residues. Trimming took 0 bases from V and 0 from J, leaving 7 bases between them. For the CDR3, the DNA is TGCAGTGCTAGAGATTCAGGGAGCACAGATACGCAGTATTTT. Protein: CSARDSGSTDTQYF.

The chain employs TRBV19 and TRBJ2-7; a weak D match, TRBD1 (6 bases). V shed 4 bases and J shed 1 base, with 14 bases lying between them. Germline V lookup: CDR1 LNHDA, CDR2 SQIVND (reference sequence). The CDR3 is 15 residues long. The CDR3 here is CASSTYRDSSYEQYF. The CDR3 DNA reads TGTGCCAGTAGTACCTACAGGGATTCATCCTACGAGCAGTACTTC.

The table lists this clonotype with a few counts. The chain has TRBV6-5 and TRBJ2-1; TRBD1 aligns across 9 bases. V lost 5 bases and J lost 2; bases outside the gene matches: 4. This CDR3 region has 15 residues. Germline CDR1 MNHEY, CDR2 SVGAGI. The CDR3 protein is CASSPDRGTYNEQFF. The CDR3 DNA reads TGTGCCAGCAGTCCCGACAGGGGGACCTACAATGAGCAGTTCTTC.

This clonotype came up many times. This chain joins TRBV7-8 and TRBJ1-6; TRBD1 is a possible D gene (5 bases). This CDR3 comprises 12 residues. CDR1 and CDR2 from the germline V gene are SGHVS and FQNEAQ. V gave up 5 bases and J gave up 10 bases, with 9 bases separating them. This CDR3 reads CASSLGDSPLHF. The CDR3 bases are TGTGCCAGCAGCCTAGGGGACTCACCCCTCCACTTT.

This clonotype turned up a few times. The rearrangement links TRBV9 to TRBJ2-6, with a possible D match to TRBD2 (5 bases). The CDR3 consists of 14 residues. Germline V gene sequence: CDR1 SGDLS, CDR2 YYNGEE. V gave up 5 bases and J gave up 2 bases, with 8 bases separating them. DNA for the CDR3: TGTGCCAGCAGTAGCGAAGCTGGGGCCAACGTCCTGACTTTC. Protein: CASSSEAGANVLTF.

This chain links TRBV11-1 with TRBJ2-1; the D call may be TRBD1 or TRBD2 (5 bases each). Germline CDR1 and CDR2: SGHAT and FQDESV (reference sequence). V dropped 1 base and J dropped 7 bases, with 14 bases sitting between them. This CDR3 is 15 amino acids long. The DNA of the CDR3 is TGTGCCAGCAGCTTAGACCCGGGACCGATGAATGAGCAGTTCTTC. This sequence encodes CASSLDPGPMNEQFF.

The chain joins TRBV28 to TRBJ1-1, with D unclear. Germline V gene data show CDR1 as MDHEN and CDR2 as SYDVKM. V was shortened by 6 bases and J by 5 bases, with 19 bases between the two germline ends. There are 15 residues in the CDR3. The CDR3 DNA reads as TGTGCCAGCAGCGCCGACACCGGGGAGCTGACTGAAGCTTTCTTT. Protein sequence: CASSADTGELTEAFF.

The chain combines TRBV12-3 or TRBV12-4 with TRBJ2-7; 7 bases are shared with TRBD2. The CDR3 length is 14 residues. After removal of 3 bases from V and 3 bases from J, the junction contained 5 bases not matched to a gene. This CDR3 reads CASSFWGGDYEQYF. The CDR3 DNA is TGTGCCAGCAGTTTCTGGGGGGGGGACTACGAGCAGTACTTC.